This T cell receptor (beta chain) was profiled in a study of cytomegalovirus exposure and HLA in healthy donors. Findings and limits, study-wide: A later analysis reportedly found fewer N-insertions in an Asian-associated ancestry cluster than the roughly 670-donor mean. Exclusion applied to some V segments, including TRBV6-2 and TRBV6-3, as they were indistinguishable.

A multiplex PCR was run with 60 Vbeta primers and 13 Jbeta primers. Libraries were prepared by immunoSEQ multiplex PCR; TCRdb keeps only in-frame clonotypes and omits some of them. The data show 70,000 to 90,000 clones, roughly 82% seen once. Germline V gene data show CDR1 as MNHNS and CDR2 as SASEGT. V shed 0 bases, J shed 7 bases, and the junction held 10 bases outside the gene matches. This CDR3 region has 16 residues. For this clone: The antigen is undetermined.

The clonotype originates from a man between 65 and 85 years old in good health and CMV-seropositive. Sequencing was carried out using PBMCs. The chain uses TRBV6-1 and TRBJ2-7; 9 bases align to TRBD2. The CDR3, as DNA: TGTGCCAGCAGTGAAGCGGGTCGGGGGACTAGCAGAGAGCAGTACTTC. Protein sequence: CASSEAGRGTSREQYF.